The 3 T cell receptor beta chains listed next were all sequenced from one sample in a study of T cell responses to AZD1222 COVID-19 vaccine. This table comes from immunoSEQ multiplex PCR, and its TCRdb copy is limited to in-frame clones, with some not included. Of tens of thousands of clones listed, around 90% are singletons. The starting material was peripheral blood, obtained 28 days after the second AZD1222 dose. The origin of the receptors is an adult who received the AZD1222 COVID-19 vaccine.

This clone was observed a single time. The V call is TRBV5-1, the J call TRBJ2-5, with 9 bases that match TRBD1. The CDR3 extends over 17 amino acids. The J segment lost 0 bases and the V segment lost 3 bases, leaving 9 bases of the junction unmatched. Germline-derived CDR1 and CDR2 are SGHRS and YFSETQ. DNA for the CDR3: TGCGCCAGCAGCTCTGGGACAGGGTTTTGGCACCAAGAGACCCAGTACTTC. Translating it yields CASSSGTGFWHQETQYF.

V and J are TRBV11-2 and TRBJ2-4, with 7 bases lining up with TRBD1. Germline CDR1 is SGHAT and CDR2 is FQNNGV. The CDR3 spans 15 residues. V lost 5 bases and J lost 2; bases outside the gene matches: 6. CDR3 protein: CASSPQQGTKNIQYF. The CDR3 nucleotides are TGTGCCAGCAGCCCCCAACAGGGGACCAAAAACATTCAGTACTTC.

CDR3 sequence: CASTDRGGDYEQYF. The CDR3 nucleotides read TGTGCCAGCACCGACCGGGGTGGCGACTACGAGCAGTACTTC. The chain employs TRBV7-9 and TRBJ2-7; tentatively, D is TRBD2 (5 bases). The V gene lost 7 bases and the J gene lost 3 bases, with 16 bases spanning the gap. This CDR3 comprises 14 residues. Per the germline V gene, CDR1 is SEHNR and CDR2 is FQNEAQ (reference sequence).